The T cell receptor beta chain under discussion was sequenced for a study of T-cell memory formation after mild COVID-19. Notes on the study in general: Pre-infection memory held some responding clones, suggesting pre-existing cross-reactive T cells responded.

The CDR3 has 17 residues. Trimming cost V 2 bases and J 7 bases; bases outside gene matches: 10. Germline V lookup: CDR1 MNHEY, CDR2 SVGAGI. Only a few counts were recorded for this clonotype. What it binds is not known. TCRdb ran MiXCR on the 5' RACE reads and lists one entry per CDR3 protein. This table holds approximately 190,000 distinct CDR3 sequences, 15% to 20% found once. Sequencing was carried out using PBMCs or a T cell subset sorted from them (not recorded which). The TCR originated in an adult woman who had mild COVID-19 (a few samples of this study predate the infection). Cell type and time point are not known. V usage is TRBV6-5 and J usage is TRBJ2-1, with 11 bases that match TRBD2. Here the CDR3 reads CASSYGNSGGAQNEQFF. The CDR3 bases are TGTGCCAGCAGTTACGGGAATAGCGGGGGGGCACAAAATGAGCAGTTCTTC.